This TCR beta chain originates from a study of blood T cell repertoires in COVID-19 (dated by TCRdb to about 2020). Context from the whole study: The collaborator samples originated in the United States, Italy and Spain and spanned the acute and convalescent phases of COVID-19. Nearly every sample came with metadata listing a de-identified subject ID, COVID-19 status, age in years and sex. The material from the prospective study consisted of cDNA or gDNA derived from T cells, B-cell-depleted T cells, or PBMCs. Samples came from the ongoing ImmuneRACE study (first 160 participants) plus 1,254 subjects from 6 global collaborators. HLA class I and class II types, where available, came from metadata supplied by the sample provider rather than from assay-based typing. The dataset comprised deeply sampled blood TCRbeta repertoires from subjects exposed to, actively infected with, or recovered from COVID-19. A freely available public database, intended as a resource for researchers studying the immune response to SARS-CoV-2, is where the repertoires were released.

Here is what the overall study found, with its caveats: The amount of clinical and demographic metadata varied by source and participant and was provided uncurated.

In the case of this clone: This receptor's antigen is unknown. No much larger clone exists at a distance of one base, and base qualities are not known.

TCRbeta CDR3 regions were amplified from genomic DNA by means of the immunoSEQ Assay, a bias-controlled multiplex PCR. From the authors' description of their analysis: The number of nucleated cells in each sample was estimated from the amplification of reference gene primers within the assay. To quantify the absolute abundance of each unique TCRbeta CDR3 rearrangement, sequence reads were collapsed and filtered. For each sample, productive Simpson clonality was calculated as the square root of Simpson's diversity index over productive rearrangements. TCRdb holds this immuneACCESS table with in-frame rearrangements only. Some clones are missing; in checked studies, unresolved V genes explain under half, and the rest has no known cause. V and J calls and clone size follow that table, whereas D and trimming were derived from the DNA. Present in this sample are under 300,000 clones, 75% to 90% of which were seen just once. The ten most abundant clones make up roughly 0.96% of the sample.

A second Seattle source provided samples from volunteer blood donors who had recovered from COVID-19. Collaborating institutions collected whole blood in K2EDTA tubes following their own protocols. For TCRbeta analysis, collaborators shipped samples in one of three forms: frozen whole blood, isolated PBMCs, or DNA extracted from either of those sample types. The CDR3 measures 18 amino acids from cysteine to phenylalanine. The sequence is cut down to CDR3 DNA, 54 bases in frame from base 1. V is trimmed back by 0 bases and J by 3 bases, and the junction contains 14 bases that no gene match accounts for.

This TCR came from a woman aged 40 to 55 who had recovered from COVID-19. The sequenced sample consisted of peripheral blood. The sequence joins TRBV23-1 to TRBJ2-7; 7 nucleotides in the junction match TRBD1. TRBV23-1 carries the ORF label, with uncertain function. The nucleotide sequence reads TGCGCCAGCAGTCAATCCGCGCGACAGGGCTTCAGAGACTACGAGCAGTACTTC. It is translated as CASSQSARQGFRDYEQYF.